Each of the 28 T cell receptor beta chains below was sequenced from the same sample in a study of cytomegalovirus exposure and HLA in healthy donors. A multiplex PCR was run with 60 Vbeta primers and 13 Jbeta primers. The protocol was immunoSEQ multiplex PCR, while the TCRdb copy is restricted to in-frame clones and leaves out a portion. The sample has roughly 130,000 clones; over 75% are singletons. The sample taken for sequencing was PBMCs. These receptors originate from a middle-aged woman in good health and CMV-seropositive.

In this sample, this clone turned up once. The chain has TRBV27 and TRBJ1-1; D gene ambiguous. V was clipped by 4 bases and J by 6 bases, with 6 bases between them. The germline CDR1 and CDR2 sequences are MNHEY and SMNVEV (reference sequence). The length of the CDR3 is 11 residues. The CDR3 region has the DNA TGTGCCAGCAGTTCCCCGGCTGAAGCTTTCTTT. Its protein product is CASSSPAEAFF.

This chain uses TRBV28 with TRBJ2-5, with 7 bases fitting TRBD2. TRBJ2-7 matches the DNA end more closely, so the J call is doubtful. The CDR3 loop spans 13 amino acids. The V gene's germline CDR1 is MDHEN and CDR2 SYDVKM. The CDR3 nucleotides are TGTGCCAGCAGTTACGGGGGGACCTACGAGCAGTACTTC. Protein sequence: CASSYGGTYEQYF.

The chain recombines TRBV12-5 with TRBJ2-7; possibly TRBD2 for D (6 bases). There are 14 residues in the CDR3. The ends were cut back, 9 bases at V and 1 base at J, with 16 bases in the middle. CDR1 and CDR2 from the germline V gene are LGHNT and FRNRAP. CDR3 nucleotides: TGTGCTAGCACCGGGGGAATGGGGTCCTACGAGCAGTACTTC. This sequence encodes CASTGGMGSYEQYF. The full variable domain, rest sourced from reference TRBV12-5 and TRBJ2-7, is DARVTQTPRHKVTEMGQEVTMRCQPILGHNTVFWYRQTMMQGLELLAYFRNRAPLDDSGMPKDRFSAEMPDATLATLKIQPSEPRDSAVYFCASTGGMGSYEQYFGPGTRLTVT.

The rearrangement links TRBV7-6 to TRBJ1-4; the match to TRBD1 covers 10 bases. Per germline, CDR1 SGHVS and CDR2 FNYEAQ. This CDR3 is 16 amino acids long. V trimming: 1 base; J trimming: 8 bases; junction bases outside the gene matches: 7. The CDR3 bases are TGTGCCAGCAGCTTAGTCTCCGGGACAGGGGAGGAAAAACTGTTTTTT. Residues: CASSLVSGTGEEKLFF.

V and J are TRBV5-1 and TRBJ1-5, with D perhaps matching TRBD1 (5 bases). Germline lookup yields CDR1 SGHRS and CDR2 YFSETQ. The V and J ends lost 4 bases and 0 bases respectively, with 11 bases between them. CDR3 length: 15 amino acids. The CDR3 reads CASSLDSNSNQPQHF. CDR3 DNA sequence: TGCGCCAGCAGCCTTGACAGTAATAGCAATCAGCCCCAGCATTTT.

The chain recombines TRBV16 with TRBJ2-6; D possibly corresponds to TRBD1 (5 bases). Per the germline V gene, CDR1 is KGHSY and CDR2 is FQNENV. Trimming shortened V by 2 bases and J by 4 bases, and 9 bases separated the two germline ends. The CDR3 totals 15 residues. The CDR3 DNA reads TGTGCCAGCAGCCAAGATGGGGCCGGGGCCAACGTCCTGACTTTC. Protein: CASSQDGAGANVLTF.

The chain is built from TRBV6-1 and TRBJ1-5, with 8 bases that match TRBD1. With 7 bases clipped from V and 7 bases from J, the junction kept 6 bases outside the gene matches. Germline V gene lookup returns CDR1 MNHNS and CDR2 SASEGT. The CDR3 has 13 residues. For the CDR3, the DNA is TGTGCCAGCACCGTTAACAGGGGGCAGCCCCAGCATTTT. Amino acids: CASTVNRGQPQHF.

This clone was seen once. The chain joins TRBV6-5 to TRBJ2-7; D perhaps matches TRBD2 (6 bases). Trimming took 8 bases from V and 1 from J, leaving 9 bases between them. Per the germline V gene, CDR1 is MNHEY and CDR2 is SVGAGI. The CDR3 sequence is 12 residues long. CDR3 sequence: CASPGRSYEQYF. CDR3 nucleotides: TGTGCCAGCCCGGGGAGGTCCTACGAGCAGTACTTC.

The CDR3 sequence is CASSQLFTSGRAFF. In DNA form, the CDR3 reads TGTGCCAGCAGCCAACTCTTCACTAGCGGGAGGGCGTTCTTC. The V gene is TRBV14, the J gene TRBJ2-1, with 13 bases that match TRBD2. This CDR3 region has 14 residues. Losses at the gene ends were 2 bases for V and 15 bases for J; bases not matched to a gene: 7. Germline V gene sequence: CDR1 SGHDN, CDR2 FVKESK.

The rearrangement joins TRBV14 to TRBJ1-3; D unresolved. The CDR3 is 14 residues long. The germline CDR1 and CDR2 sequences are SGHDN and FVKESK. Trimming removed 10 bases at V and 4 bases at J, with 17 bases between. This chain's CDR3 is CANTPSLSGNTIYF. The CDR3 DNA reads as TGTGCCAACACCCCATCTTTGTCCGGAAACACCATATATTTT. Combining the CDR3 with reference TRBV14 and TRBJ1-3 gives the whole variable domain EAGVTQFPSHSVIEKGQTVTLRCDPISGHDNLYWYRRVMGKEIKFLLHFVKESKQDESGMPNNRFLAERTGGTYSTLKVQPAELEDSGVYFCANTPSLSGNTIYFGEGSWLTVV.

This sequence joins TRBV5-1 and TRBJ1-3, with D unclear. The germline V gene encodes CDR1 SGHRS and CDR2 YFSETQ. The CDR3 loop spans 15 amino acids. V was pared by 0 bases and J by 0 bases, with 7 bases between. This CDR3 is CASSLDSNSGNTIYF. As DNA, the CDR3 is TGCGCCAGCAGCTTGGACAGTAACTCTGGAAACACCATATATTTT.

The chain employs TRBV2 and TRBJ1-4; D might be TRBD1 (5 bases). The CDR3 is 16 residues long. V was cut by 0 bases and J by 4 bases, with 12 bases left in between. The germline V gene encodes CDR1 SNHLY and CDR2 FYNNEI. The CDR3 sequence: CASSEALRQFNEKLFF. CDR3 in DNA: TGTGCCAGCAGTGAAGCGCTTAGACAGTTTAATGAAAAACTGTTTTTT.

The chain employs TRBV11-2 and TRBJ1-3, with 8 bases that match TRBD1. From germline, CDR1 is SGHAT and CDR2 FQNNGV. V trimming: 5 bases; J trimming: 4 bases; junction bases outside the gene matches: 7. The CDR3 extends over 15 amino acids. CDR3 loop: CASSDGTGGGNTIYF. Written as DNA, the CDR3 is TGTGCCAGCAGCGATGGGACAGGAGGAGGAAACACCATATATTTT.

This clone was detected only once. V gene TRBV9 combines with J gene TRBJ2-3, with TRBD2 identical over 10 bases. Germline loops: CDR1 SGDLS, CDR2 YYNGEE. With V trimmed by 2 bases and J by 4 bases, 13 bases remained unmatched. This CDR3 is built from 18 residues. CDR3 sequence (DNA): TGTGCCAGCAGCGTGTTTTCGGGGCTAGCGGGAGTTTCAGATACGCAGTATTTT. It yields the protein CASSVFSGLAGVSDTQYF.

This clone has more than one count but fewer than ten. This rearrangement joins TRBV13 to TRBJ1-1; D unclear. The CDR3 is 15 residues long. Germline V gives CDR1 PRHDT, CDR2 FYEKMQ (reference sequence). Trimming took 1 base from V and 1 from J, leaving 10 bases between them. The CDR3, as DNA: TGTGCCAGCAGCTTAGTTCGGGTGGGGAACACTGAAGCTTTCTTT. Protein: CASSLVRVGNTEAFF. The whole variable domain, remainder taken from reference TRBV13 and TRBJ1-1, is AAGVIQSPRHLIKEKRETATLKCYPIPRHDTVYWYQQGPGQDPQFLISFYEKMQSDKGSIPDRFSAQQFSDYHSELNMSSLELGDSALYFCASSLVRVGNTEAFFGQGTRLTVV.

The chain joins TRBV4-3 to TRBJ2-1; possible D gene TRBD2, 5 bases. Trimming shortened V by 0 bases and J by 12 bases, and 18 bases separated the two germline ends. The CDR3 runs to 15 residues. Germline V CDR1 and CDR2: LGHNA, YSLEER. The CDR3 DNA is TGCGCCAGCAGCCAAGATTATCTAGCTGGGCATGGGCAGTTCTTC. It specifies CASSQDYLAGHGQFF.

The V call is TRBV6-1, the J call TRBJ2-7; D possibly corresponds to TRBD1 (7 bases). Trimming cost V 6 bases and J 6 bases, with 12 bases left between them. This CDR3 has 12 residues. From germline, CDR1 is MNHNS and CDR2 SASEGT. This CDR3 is CASRRQGLEQYF. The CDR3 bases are TGTGCCAGCAGGCGACAGGGACTCGAGCAGTACTTC.

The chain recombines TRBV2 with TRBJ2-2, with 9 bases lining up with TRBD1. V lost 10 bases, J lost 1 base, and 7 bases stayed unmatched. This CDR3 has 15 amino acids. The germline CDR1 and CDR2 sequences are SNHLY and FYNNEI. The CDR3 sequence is CATSLGQGNTGELFF. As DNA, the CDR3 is TGTGCCACCTCCTTGGGACAGGGGAACACCGGGGAGCTGTTTTTT.

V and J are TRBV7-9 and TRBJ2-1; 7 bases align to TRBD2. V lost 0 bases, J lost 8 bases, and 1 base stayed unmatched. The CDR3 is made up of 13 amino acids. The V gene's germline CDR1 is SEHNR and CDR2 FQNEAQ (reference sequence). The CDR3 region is CASSLAGGDEQFF. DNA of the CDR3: TGTGCCAGCAGCTTAGCGGGGGGGGATGAGCAGTTCTTC.

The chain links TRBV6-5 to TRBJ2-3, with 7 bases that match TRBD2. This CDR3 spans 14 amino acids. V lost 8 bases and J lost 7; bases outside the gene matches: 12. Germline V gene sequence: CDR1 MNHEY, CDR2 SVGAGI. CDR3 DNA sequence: TGTGCCAGCTCTGGCGGGAGTAAGCCGAATACGCAGTATTTT. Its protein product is CASSGGSKPNTQYF.

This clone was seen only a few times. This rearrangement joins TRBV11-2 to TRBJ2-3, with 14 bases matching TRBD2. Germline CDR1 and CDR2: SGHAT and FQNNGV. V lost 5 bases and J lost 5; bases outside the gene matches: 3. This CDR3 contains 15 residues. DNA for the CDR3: TGTGCCAGCAGCGGCGGGACTAGCGGGAGAGATACGCAGTATTTT. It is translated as CASSGGTSGRDTQYF.

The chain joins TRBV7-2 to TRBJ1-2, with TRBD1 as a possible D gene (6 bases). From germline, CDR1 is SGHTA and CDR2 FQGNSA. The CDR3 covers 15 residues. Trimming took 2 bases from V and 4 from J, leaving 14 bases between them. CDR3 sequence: CASSLTRQDAYGYTF. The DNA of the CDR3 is TGTGCCAGCAGCTTAACAAGACAGGACGCCTATGGCTACACCTTC.

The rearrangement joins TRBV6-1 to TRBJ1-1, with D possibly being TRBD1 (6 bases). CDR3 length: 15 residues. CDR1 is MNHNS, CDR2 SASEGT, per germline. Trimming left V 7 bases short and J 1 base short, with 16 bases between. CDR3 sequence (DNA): TGTGCCAGCACCTGGCAGGGGCTTAAGAACACTGAAGCTTTCTTT. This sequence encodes CASTWQGLKNTEAFF.

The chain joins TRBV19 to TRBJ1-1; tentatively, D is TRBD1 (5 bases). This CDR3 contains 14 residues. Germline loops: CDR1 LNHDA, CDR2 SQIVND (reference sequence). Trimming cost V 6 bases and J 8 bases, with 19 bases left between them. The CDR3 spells CASSPSHTGREAFF. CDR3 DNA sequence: TGTGCCAGTAGCCCTTCGCATACAGGTCGCGAAGCTTTCTTT. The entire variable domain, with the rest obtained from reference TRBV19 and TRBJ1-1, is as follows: DGGITQSPKYLFRKEGQNVTLSCEQNLNHDAMYWYRQDPGQGLRLIYYSQIVNDFQKGDIAEGYSVSREKKESFPLTVTSAQKNPTAFYLCASSPSHTGREAFFGQGTRLTVV.

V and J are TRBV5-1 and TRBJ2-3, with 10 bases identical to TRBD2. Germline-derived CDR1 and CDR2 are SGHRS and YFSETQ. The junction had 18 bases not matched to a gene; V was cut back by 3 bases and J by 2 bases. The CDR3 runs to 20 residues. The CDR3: CASSSPRTSGSTTFTDTQYF. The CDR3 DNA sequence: TGCGCCAGCAGCTCTCCCCGGACTAGCGGCTCCACGACCTTCACAGATACGCAGTATTTT.

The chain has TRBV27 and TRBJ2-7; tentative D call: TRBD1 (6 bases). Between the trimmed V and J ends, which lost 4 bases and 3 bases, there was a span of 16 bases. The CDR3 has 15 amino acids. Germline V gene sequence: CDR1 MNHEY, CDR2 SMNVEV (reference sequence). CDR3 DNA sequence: TGTGCCAGCAGTTCCGTGGACAGTTCCTACTACGAGCAGTACTTC. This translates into CASSSVDSSYYEQYF.

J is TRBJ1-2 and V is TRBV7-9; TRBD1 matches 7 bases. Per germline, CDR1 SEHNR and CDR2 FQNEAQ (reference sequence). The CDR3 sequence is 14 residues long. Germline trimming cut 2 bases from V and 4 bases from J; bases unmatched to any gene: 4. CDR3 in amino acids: CASSLIGGLYGYTF. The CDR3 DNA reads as TGTGCCAGCAGCTTAATAGGGGGCCTCTATGGCTACACCTTC.

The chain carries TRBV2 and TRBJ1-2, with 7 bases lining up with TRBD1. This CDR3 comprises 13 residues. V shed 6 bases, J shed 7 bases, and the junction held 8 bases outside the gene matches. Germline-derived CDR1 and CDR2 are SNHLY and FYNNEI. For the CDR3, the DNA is TGTGCCAGCAGGAGAGAGGGGGCGGGTGGCTACACCTTC. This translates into CASRREGAGGYTF.